This record concerns one T cell receptor beta chain sequence. There is no known antigen for this receptor. One base away there is no much larger clone; base qualities are not given. Counted from cysteine to phenylalanine, this CDR3 has 14 amino acids. Of the read, only the CDR3 DNA is kept; its 42 bases are in frame from base 1. The CDR1 and CDR2 encoded by the germline V gene (reference sequence) are LNHDA and SQIVND. V has 4 bases trimmed and J has 4 bases trimmed; junction bases matching no gene number 4. The sample is drawn from a study of blood T cell repertoires in COVID-19 (dated by TCRdb to 2018 to 2020). Background on the whole study: Collaborator samples came from the United States, Italy and Spain and covered acute and convalescent phases of COVID-19. The material from the prospective study consisted of cDNA or gDNA derived from T cells, B-cell-depleted T cells, or PBMCs. Deeply sampled blood TCRbeta repertoires from subjects exposed to, actively infected with, or recovered from COVID-19 were included in the dataset. The repertoires were made available in a free public database intended to serve as a resource for research on the immune response to SARS-CoV-2. The samples were drawn from two sources: the first 160 participants of the ongoing ImmuneRACE study, and fewer than 1,500 subjects contributed by 6 global collaborators. Sample metadata almost always included a de-identified subject ID, COVID-19 status, age in years and sex. Where available, HLA class I and class II types were obtained from metadata supplied by the sample provider rather than from assay-based typing.

General study outcomes and caveats: Clinical and demographic metadata were provided uncurated, with the amount varying by source and participant.

In Seattle, one collaborating source enrolled patients while the infection was active and tracked those patients longitudinally over the course of disease. The collaborating institutions used their own protocols to collect whole blood in K2EDTA tubes. For TCRbeta analysis, collaborators shipped samples as frozen whole blood, isolated PBMCs, or DNA extracted from either of those sample types. The immunoSEQ Assay, a bias-controlled multiplex PCR, was used to amplify TCRbeta CDR3 regions from genomic DNA. The paper's data handling went like this. Nucleated cell counts per sample were estimated from amplification of reference gene primers within the assay. Sequence reads were collapsed and filtered to measure the absolute abundance of every unique TCRbeta CDR3 rearrangement. For each sample, productive Simpson clonality was calculated as the square root of Simpson's diversity index over productive rearrangements. The immuneACCESS repertoire file appears here via TCRdb, limited to in-frame rearrangements. These files lack a portion of the clones; in checked studies, under half of the deficit traces to unresolved V genes, and the cause of the others is not known. The D gene and trimming were derived from the DNA, and the V and J assignments and clone size from that table. The sample records 200,000 or so clones, around 89% of which are singletons. The biggest ten clones account for roughly 3% of the sample.

The sequence links TRBV19 to TRBJ1-1, and TRBD1 matches 9 of the central bases. The TCR sequence derives from a man younger than 45 with COVID-19, enrolled during active disease. Sequenced input: peripheral blood. At the DNA level, the sequence is TGTGCCAGTAGTACCGGGACAGGGTTCACTGAAGCTTTCTTT. Translated, this gives CASSTGTGFTEAFF.